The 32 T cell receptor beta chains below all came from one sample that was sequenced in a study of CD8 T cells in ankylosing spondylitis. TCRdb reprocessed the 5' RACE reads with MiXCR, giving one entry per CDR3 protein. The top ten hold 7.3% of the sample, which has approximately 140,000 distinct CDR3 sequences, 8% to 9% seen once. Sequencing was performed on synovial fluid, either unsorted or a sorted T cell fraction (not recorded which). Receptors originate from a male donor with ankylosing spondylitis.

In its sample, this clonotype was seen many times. CDR3 bases: TGTGCCAGCAGCCCTACCTCAGGGGGCTACGACGCTGAAGCTTTCTTT. Its protein product is CASSPTSGGYDAEAFF. V is TRBV4-2 and J is TRBJ1-1, with 8 bases matching TRBD1. V lost 4 bases, J lost 6 bases, and 13 bases stayed unmatched. CDR1 LGHNA and CDR2 YNFKEQ come from the germline V gene. The CDR3 extends over 16 amino acids.

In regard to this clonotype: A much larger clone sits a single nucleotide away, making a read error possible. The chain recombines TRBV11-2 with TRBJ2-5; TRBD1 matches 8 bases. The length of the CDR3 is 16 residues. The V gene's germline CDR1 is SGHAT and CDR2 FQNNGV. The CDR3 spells CSSSLGVDRVYETQYF. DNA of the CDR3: TGTTCCAGCAGCTTAGGGGTGGACAGGGTGTACGAGACCCAGTACTTC.

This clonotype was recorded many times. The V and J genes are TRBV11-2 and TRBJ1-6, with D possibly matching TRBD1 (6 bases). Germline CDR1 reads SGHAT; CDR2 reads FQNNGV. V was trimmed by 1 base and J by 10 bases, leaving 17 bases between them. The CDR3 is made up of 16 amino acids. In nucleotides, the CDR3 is TGTGCCAGCAGCTTAGCCCTTACAGGGTCAAGCTCACCCCTCCACTTT. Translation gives CASSLALTGSSSPLHF.

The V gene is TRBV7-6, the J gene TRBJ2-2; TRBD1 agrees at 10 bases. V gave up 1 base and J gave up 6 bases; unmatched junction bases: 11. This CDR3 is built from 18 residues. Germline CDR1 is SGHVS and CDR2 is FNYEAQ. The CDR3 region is CASSLVPLGTGVSGELFF. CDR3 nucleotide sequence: TGTGCCAGCAGCTTAGTTCCCCTAGGGACAGGGGTCTCCGGGGAGCTGTTTTTT.

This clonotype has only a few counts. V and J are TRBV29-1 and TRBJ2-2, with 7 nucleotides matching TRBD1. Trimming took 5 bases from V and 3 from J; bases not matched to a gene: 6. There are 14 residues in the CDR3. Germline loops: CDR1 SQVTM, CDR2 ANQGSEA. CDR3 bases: TGCAGCGTTCGAGGGGACAGATACACCGGGGAGCTGTTTTTT. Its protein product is CSVRGDRYTGELFF.

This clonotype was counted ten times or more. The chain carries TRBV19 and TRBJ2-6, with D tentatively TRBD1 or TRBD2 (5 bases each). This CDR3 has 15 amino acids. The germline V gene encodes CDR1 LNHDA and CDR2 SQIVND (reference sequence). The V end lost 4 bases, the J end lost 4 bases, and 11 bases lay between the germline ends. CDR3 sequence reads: CASSRGVYGANVLTF. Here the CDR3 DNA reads TGTGCCAGTAGTAGAGGGGTTTACGGGGCCAACGTCCTGACTTTC.

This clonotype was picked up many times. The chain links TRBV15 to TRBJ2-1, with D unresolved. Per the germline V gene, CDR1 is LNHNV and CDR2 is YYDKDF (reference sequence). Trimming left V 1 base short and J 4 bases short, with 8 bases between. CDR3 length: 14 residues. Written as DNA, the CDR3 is TGTGCCACCAGCAGAGGCCAGATGTACAATGAGCAGTTCTTC. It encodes CATSRGQMYNEQFF.

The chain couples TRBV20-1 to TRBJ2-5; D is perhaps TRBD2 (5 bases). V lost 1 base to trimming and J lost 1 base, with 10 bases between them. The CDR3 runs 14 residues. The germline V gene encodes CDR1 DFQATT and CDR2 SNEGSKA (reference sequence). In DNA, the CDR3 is TGCAGTGCTAGAGTCTCTGAGGGCCAAGAGACCCAGTACTTC. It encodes CSARVSEGQETQYF.

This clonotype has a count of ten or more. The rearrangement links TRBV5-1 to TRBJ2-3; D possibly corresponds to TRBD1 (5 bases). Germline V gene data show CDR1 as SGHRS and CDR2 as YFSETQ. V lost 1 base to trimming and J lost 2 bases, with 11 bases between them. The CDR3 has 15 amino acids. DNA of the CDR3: TGCGCCAGCAGCTTGTACCCAGGGAACACAGATACGCAGTATTTT. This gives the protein CASSLYPGNTDTQYF.

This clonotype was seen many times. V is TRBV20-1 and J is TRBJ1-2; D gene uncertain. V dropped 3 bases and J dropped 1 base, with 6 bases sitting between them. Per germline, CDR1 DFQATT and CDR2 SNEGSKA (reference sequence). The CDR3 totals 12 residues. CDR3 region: CSASPINYGYTF. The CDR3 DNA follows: TGCAGTGCTAGTCCAATTAACTATGGCTACACCTTC.

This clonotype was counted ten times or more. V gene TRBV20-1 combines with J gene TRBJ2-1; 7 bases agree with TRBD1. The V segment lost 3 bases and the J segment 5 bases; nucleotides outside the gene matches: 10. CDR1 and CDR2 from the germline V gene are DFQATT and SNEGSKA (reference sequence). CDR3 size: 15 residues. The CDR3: CSASPWTGENNEQFF. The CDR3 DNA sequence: TGCAGTGCTAGCCCCTGGACAGGTGAGAACAATGAGCAGTTCTTC.

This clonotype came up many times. The CDR3 bases are TGTGCCAGCAGCCTTGTAGCGATGGGGCAGAATGGCTACACCTTC. It yields the protein CASSLVAMGQNGYTF. The chain recombines TRBV3-1 with TRBJ1-2; D is possibly TRBD1 (5 bases). V was cut by 4 bases and J by 6 bases, with 18 bases left in between. This CDR3 contains 15 residues. CDR1 is LGHDT, CDR2 YNNKEL, per germline (reference sequence).

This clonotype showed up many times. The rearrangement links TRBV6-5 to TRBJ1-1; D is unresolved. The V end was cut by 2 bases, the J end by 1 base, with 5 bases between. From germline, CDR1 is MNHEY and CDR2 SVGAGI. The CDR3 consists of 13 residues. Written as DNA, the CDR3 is TGTGCCAGCAGTTACATACGGAACACTGAAGCTTTCTTT. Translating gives CASSYIRNTEAFF.

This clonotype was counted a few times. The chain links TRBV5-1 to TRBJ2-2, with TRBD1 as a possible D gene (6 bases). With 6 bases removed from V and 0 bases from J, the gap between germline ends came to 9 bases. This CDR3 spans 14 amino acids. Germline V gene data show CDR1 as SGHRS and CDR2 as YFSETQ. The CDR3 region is CASKGQSNTGELFF. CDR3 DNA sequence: TGCGCCAGCAAAGGACAGTCGAACACCGGGGAGCTGTTTTTT. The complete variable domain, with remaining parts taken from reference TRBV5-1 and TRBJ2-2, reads KAGVTQTPRYLIKTRGQQVTLSCSPISGHRSVSWYQQTPGQGLQFLFEYFSETQRNKGNFPGRFSGRQFSNSRSEMNVSTLELGDSALYLCASKGQSNTGELFFGEGSRLTVL.

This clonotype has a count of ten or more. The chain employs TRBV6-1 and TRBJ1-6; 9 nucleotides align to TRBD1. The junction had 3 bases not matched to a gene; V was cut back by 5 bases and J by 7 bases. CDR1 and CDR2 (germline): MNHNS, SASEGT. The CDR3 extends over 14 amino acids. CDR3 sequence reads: CASSRQGVNSPLHF. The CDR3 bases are TGTGCCAGCAGTCGACAGGGGGTAAATTCACCCCTCCACTTT.

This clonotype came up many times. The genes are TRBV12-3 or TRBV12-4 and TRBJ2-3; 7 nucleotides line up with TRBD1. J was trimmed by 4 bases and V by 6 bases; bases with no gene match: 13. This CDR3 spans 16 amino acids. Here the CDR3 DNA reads TGTGCCAGCAGCCTAAGACAGGGTGGTTCGGCAGATACGCAGTATTTT. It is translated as CASSLRQGGSADTQYF.

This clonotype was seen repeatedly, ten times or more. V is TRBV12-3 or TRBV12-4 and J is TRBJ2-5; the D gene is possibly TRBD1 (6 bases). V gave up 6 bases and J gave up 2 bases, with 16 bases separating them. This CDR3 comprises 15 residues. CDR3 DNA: TGTGCCAGCAGGCGACAGGCAAGACCTCAAGAGACCCAGTACTTC. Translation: CASRRQARPQETQYF.

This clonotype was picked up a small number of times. This CDR3 reads CASSPNTYEQYF. The CDR3, as DNA: TGTGCCAGCAGCCCTAACACCTACGAGCAGTACTTC. J is TRBJ2-7 and V is TRBV27; no definite D call. The V gene's germline CDR1 is MNHEY and CDR2 SMNVEV (reference sequence). The length of the CDR3 is 12 residues. Trimming stripped 6 bases from V and 2 bases from J, with 8 bases between.

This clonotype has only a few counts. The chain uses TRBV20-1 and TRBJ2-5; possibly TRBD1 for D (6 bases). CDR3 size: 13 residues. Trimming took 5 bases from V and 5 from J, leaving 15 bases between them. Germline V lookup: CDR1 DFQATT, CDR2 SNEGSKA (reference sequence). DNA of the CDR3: TGCAGTGCTGGCGTGGGGGCCAGGGAGACCCAGTACTTC. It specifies CSAGVGARETQYF.

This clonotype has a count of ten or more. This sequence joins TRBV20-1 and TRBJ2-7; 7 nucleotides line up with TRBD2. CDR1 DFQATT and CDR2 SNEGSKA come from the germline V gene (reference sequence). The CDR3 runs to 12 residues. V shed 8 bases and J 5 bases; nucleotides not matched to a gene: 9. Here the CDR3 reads CSPGGLRNEQYF. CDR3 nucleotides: TGCAGTCCGGGGGGACTGCGAAACGAGCAGTACTTC.

The CDR3 region is CASSYYRGQRSYGYTF. In DNA form, the CDR3 reads TGTGCCAGCAGTTATTACAGGGGGCAACGAAGCTATGGCTACACCTTC. V gene TRBV27 combines with J gene TRBJ1-2; 9 bases map to TRBD1. The V segment lost 4 bases and the J segment 4 bases; nucleotides outside the gene matches: 10. Germline V gives CDR1 MNHEY, CDR2 SMNVEV (reference sequence). This CDR3 region has 16 residues.

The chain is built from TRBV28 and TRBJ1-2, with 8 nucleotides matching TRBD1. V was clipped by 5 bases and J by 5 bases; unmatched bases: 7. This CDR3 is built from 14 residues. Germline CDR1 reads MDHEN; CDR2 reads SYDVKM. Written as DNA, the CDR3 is TGTGCCAGCAGTACTCCAGGGGGCCGTTATGGCTACACCTTC. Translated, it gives CASSTPGGRYGYTF.

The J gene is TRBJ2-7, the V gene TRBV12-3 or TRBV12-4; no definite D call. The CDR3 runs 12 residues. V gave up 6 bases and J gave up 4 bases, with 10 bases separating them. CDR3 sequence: CASRLSSYEQYF. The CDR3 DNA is TGTGCCAGCAGGTTGTCTTCATACGAGCAGTACTTC.

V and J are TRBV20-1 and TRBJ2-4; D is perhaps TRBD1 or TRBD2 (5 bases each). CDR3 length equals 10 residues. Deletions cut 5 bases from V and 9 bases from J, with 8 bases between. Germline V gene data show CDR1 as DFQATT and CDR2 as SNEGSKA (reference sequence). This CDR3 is CSAARGIQYF. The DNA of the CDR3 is TGCAGTGCTGCGAGGGGCATTCAGTACTTC.

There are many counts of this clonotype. The CDR3 DNA sequence: TGCAGCGTCTACCCCTGGACAGGGGTTTTTGGGAACACTGAAGCTTTCTTT. Its protein product is CSVYPWTGVFGNTEAFF. The rearrangement joins TRBV29-1 to TRBJ1-1; 9 bases fit TRBD1. CDR3 length: 17 residues. V lost 6 bases to trimming and J lost 1 base; unmatched junction nucleotides: 15. The germline CDR1 and CDR2 sequences are SQVTM and ANQGSEA.

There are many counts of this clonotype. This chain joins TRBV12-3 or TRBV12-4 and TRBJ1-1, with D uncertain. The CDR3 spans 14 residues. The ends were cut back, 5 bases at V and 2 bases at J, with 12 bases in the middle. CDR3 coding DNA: TGTGCCAGCAGTCCCACCCCCGGTAACACTGAAGCTTTCTTT. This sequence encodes CASSPTPGNTEAFF.

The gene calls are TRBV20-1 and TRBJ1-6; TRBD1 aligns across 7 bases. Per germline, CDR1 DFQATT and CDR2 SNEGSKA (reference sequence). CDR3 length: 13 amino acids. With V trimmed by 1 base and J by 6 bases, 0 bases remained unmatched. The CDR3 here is CSARAGGNSPLHF. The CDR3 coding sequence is TGCAGTGCTAGAGCAGGGGGTAATTCACCCCTCCACTTT.

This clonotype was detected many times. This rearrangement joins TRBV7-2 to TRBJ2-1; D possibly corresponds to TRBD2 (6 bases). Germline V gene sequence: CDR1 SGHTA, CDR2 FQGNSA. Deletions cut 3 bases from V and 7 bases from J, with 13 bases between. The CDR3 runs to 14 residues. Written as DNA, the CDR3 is TGTGCCAGCAGCTTCCGGGGAGGAGTGAATGAGCAGTTCTTC. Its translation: CASSFRGGVNEQFF.

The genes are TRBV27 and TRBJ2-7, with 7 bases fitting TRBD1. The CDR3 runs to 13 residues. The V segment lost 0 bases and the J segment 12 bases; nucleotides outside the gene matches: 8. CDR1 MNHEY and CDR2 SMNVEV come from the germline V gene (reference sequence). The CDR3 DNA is TGTGCCAGCAGTTTATCGTTGCAGGGGGTTCGGTACTTC. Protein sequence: CASSLSLQGVRYF.

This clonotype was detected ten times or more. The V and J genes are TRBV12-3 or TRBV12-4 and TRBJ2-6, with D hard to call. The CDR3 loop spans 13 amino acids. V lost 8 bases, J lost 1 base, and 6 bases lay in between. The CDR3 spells CASGVSGANVLTF. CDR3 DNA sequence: TGTGCCAGCGGGGTTTCTGGGGCCAACGTCCTGACTTTC.

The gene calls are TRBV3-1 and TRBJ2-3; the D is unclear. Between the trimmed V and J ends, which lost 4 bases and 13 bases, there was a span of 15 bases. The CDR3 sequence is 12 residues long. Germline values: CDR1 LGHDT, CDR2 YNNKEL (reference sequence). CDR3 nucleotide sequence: TGTGCCAGCAGCCCCCTCGACGGTCCAGAGTATTTT. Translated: CASSPLDGPEYF.

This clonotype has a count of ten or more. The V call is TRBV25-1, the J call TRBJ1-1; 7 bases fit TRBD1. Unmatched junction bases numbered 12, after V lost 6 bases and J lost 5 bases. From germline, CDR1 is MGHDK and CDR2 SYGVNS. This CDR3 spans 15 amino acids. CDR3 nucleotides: TGTGCCAGCAGAAGTCGAGGGGGCGCGTATACTGAAGCTTTCTTT. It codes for CASRSRGGAYTEAFF.